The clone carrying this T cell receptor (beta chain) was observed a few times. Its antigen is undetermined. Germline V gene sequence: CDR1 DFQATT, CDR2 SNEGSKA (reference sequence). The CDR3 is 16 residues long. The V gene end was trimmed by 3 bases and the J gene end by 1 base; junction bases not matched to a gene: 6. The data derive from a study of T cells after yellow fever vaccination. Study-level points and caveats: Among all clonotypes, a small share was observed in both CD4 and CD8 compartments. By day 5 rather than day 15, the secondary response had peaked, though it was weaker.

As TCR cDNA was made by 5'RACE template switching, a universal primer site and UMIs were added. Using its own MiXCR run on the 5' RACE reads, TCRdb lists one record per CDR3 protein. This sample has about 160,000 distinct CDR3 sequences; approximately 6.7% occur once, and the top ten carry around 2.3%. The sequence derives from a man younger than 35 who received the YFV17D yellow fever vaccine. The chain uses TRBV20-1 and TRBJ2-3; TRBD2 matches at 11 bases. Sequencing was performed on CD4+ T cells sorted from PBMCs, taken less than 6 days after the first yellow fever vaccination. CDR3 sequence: CSASFLAGGRTDTQYF. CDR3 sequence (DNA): TGCAGTGCTAGTTTCCTAGCGGGGGGCCGCACAGATACGCAGTATTTT.